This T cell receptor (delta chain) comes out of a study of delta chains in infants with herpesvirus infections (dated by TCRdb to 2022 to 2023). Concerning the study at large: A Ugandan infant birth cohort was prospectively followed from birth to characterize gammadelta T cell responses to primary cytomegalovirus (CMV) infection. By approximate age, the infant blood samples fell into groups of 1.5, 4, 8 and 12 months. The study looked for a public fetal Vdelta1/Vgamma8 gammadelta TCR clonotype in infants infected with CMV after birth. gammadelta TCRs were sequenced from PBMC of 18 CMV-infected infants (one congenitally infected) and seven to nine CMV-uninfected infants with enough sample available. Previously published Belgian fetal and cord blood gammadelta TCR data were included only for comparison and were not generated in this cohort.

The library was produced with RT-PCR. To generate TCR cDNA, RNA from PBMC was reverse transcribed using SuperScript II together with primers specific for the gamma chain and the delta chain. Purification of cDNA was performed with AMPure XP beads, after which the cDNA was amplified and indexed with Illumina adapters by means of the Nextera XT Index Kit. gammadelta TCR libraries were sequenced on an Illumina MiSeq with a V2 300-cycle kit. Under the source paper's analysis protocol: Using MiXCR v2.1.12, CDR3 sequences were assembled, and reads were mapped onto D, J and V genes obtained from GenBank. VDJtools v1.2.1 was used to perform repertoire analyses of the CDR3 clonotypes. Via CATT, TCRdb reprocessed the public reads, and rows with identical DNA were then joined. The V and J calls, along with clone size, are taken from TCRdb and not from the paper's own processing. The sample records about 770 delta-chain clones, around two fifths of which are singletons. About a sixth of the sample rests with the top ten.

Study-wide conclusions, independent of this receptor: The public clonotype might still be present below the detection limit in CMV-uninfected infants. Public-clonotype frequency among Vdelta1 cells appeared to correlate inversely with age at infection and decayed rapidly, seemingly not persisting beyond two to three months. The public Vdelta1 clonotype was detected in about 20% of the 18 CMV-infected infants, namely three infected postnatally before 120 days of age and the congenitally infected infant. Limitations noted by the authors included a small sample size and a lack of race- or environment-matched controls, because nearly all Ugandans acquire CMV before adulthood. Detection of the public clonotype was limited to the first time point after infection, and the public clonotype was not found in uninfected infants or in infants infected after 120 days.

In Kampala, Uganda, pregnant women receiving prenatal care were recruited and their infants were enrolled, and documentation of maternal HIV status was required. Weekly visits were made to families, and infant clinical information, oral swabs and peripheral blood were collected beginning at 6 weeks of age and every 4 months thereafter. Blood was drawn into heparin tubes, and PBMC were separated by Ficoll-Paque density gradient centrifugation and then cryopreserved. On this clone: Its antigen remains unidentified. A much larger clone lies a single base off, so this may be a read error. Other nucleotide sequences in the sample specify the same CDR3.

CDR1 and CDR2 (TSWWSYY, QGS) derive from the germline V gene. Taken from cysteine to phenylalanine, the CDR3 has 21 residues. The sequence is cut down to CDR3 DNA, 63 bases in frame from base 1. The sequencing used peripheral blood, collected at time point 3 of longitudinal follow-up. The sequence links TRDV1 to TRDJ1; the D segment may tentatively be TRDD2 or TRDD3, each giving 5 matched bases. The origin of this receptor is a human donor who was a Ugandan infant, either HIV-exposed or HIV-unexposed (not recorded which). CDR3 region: CALGELRPSPLAWGYTDKLIF. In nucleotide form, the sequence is TGTGCTCTTGGTGAACTCCGCCCTTCTCCCCTTGCATGGGGTTACACCGATAAACTCATCTTT.